Following are 4 T cell receptor beta chains from one sample sequenced in a study of control samples from healthy donors and cancer patients. TCRdb keeps only in-frame clones here, not all; method: immunoSEQ multiplex PCR. Found here are 100,000 to 150,000 clones, around 93% of them singletons; the top ten hold roughly 7.8%. Sequencing was performed on blood. These receptors were obtained from a man younger than 35 in good health.

The CDR3 bases are TGTGCCAGCAGTGATCTGAGGGACAGAGTCTACGAGCAGTACTTC. It yields the protein CASSDLRDRVYEQYF. The chain carries TRBV6-1 and TRBJ2-7; 7 nucleotides agree with TRBD1. After removal of 3 bases from V and 3 bases from J, the junction contained 8 bases not matched to a gene. The CDR3 has 15 amino acids. CDR1 is MNHNS, CDR2 SASEGT, per germline.

J is TRBJ2-5 and V is TRBV6-6; D unclear. The germline V and J ends were trimmed by 6 bases and 7 bases, with 15 bases remaining between them. Germline CDR1 reads MNHNY; CDR2 reads SVGAGI (reference sequence). The CDR3 spans 13 residues. This CDR3 is CASSHPGFRTQYF. The CDR3 nucleotides read TGTGCCAGCAGCCACCCCGGCTTCCGGACCCAGTACTTC.

The CDR3 loop reads CASSVEGLETQYF. DNA for the CDR3: TGTGCCAGCAGCGTAGAAGGTCTAGAGACCCAGTACTTC. The rearrangement joins TRBV9 to TRBJ2-5, with no clear D. CDR3 length: 13 residues. Trimming stripped 0 bases from V and 4 bases from J, with 7 bases between. Germline V gene lookup returns CDR1 SGDLS and CDR2 YYNGEE.

This rearrangement joins TRBV29-1 to TRBJ2-7; D unclear. Between the trimmed V and J ends, which lost 4 bases and 0 bases, there was a span of 19 bases. Germline loops: CDR1 SQVTM, CDR2 ANQGSEA. The CDR3 runs to 16 residues. Here the CDR3 reads CSVGPTGRLDSYEQYF. CDR3 nucleotide sequence: TGCAGCGTTGGCCCAACGGGCAGGCTCGACTCCTACGAGCAGTACTTC.